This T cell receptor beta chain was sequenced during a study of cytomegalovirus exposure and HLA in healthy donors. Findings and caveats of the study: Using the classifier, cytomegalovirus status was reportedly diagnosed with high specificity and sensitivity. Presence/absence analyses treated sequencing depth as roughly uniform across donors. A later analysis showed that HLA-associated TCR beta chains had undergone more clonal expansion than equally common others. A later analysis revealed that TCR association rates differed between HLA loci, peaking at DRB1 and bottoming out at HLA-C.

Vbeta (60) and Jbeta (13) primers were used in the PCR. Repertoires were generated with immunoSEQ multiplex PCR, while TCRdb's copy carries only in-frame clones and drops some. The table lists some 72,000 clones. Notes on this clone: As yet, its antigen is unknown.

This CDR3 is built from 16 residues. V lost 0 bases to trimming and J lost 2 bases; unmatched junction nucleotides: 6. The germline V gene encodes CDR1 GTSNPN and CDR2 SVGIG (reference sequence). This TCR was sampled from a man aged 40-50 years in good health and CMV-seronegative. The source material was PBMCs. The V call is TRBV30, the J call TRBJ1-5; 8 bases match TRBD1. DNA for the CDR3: TGTGCCTGGAGTGTAGCAGGGGGCGCGGGCAATCAGCCCCAGCATTTT. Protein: CAWSVAGGAGNQPQHF.